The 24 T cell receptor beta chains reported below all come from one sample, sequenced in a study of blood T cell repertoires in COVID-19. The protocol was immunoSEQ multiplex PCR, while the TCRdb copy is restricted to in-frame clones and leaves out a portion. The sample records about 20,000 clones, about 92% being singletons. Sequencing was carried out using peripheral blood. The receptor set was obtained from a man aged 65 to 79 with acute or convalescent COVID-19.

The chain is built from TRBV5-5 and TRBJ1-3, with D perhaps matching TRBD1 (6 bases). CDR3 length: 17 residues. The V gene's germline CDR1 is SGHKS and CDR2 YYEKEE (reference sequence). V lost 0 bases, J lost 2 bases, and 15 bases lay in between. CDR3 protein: CASSLVVYREAGNTIYF. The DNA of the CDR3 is TGTGCCAGCAGCTTGGTGGTTTACAGGGAAGCTGGAAACACCATATATTTT.

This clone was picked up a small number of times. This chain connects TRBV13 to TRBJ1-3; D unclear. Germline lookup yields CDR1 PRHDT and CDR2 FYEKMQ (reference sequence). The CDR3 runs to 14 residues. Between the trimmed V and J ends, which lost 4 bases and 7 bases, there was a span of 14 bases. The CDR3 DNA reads TGTGCCAGCAGCTCAAACTCCGGGGTCAACACCATATATTTT. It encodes CASSSNSGVNTIYF.

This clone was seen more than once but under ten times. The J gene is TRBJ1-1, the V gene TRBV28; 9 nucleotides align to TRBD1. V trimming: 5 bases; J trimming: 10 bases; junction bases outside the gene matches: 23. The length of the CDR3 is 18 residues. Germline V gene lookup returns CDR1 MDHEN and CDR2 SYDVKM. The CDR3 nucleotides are TGTGCCAGCAGTCTGCCCTTGGCCCCGGGACAGGGAGGTCTAGGAGCTTTCTTT. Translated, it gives CASSLPLAPGQGGLGAFF.

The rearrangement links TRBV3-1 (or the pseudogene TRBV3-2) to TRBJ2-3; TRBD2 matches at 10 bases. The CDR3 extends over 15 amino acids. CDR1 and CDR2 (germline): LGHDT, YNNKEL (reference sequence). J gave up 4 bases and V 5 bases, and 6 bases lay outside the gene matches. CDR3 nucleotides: TGTGCCAGCAGCGCCGGGACTAGCGCATCAGATACGCAGTATTTT. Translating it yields CASSAGTSASDTQYF.

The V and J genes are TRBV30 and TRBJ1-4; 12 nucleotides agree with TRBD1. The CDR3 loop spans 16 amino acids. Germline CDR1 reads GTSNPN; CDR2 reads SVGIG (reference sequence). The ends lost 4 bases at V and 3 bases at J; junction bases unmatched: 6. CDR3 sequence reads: CAWTSGQGASNEKLFF. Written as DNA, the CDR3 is TGTGCCTGGACCTCGGGACAGGGGGCATCTAATGAAAAACTGTTTTTT.

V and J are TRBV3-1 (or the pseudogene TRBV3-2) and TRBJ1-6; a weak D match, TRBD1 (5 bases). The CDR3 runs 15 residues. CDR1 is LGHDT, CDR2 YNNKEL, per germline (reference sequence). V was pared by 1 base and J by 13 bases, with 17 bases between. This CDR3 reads CASSQGDRGWSPLHF. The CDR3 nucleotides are TGTGCCAGCAGCCAAGGGGATAGGGGATGGTCCCCCCTCCACTTT.

The CDR3 bases are TGTGCCAGCAGCTTTCAGGAAAACACTGAAGCTTTCTTT. Amino acid sequence: CASSFQENTEAFF. The rearrangement links TRBV11-1 to TRBJ1-1; the D is unclear. With 3 bases removed from V and 2 bases from J, the gap between germline ends came to 7 bases. This CDR3 has 13 residues. Germline V gene sequence: CDR1 SGHAT, CDR2 FQDESV (reference sequence).

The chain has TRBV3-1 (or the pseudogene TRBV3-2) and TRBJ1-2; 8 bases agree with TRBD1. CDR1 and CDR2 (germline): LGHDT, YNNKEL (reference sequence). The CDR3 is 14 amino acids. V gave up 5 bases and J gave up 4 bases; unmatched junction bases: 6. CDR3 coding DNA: TGTGCCAGCAGCTACGACAGGGGCCCCTATGGCTACACCTTC. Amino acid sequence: CASSYDRGPYGYTF.

The CDR3 sequence: CASSLENDGPGQFQETQYF. The CDR3 nucleotides read TGTGCCAGCAGCTTAGAAAACGATGGTCCGGGACAGTTCCAAGAGACCCAGTACTTC. The J gene is TRBJ2-5, the V gene TRBV7-6; 7 bases fit TRBD1. Trimming at V came to 1 base and at J to 1 base, leaving 15 bases not matched to a gene. In germline, CDR1 is SGHVS, CDR2 FNYEAQ. The CDR3 is 19 amino acids.

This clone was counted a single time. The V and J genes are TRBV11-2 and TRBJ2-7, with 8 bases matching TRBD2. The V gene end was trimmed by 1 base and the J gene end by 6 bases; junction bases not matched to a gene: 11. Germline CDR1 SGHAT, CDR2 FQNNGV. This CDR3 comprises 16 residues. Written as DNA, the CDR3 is TGTGCCAGCAGCTTAGTCTCCGGGACTAGAGCTCTCGAGCAGTACTTC. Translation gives CASSLVSGTRALEQYF.

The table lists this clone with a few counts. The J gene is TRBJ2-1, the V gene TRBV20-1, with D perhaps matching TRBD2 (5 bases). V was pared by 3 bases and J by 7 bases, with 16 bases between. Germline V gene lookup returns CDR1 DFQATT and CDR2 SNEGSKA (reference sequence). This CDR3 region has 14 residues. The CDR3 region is CSASEGASRNEQFF. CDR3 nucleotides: TGCAGTGCTAGTGAGGGTGCTAGTCGGAATGAGCAGTTCTTC.

The CDR3 spells CASSYSAGTGGDGYTF. CDR3 coding DNA: TGTGCCAGCAGTTACTCGGCTGGGACAGGGGGGGATGGCTACACCTTC. The V call is TRBV6-5, the J call TRBJ1-2; 11 nucleotides agree with TRBD1. The trim removed 0 bases at V and 6 bases at J, leaving 6 bases unmatched. This CDR3 is 16 amino acids long. Germline assignment: CDR1 MNHEY and CDR2 SVGAGI.

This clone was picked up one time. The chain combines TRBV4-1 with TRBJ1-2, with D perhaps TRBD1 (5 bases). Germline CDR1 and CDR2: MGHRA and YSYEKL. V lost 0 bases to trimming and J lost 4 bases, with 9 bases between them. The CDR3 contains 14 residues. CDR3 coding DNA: TGCGCCAGCAGCCAAGAAGGGGTACCCTATGGCTACACCTTC. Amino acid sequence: CASSQEGVPYGYTF.

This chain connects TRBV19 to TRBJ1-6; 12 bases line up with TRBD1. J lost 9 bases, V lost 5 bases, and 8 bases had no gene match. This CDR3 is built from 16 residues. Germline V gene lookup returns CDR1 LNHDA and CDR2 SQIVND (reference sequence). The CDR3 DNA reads TGTGCCAGTAGTCTCGGGACAGGGGGCTTCGGTTCACCCCTCCACTTT. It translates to CASSLGTGGFGSPLHF.

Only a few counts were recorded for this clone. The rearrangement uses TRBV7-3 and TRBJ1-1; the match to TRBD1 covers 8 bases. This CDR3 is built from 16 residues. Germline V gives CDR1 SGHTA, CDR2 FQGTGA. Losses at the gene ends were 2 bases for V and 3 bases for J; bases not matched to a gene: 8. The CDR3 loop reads CASSLGPTGGYTEAFF. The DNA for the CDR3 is TGTGCCAGCAGCTTAGGCCCTACAGGGGGGTACACTGAAGCTTTCTTT.

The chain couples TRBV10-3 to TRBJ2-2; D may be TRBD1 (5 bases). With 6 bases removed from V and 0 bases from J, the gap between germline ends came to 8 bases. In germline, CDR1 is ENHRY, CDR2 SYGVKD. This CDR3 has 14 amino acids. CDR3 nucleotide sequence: TGTGCCATCAGACCGACAGCGAACACCGGGGAGCTGTTTTTT. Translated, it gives CAIRPTANTGELFF.

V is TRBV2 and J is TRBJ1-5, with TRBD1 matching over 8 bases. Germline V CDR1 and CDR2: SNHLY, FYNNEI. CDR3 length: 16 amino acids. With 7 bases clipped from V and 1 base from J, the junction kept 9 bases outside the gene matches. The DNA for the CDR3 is TGTGCCAGCACCCCCCTTGGACAGGGCAGCAATCAGCCCCAGCATTTT. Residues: CASTPLGQGSNQPQHF. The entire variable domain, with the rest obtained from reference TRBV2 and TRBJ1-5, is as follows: EPEVTQTPSHQVTQMGQEVILRCVPISNHLYFYWYRQILGQKVEFLVSFYNNEISEKSEIFDDQFSVERPDGSNFTLKIRSTKLEDSAMYFCASTPLGQGSNQPQHFGDGTRLSIL.

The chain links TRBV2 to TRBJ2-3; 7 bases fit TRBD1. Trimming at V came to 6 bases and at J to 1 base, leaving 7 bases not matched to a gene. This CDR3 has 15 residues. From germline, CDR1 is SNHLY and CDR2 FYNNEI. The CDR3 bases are TGTGCCAGCAGCATCACCGGGACAGGCACAGATACGCAGTATTTT. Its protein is CASSITGTGTDTQYF.

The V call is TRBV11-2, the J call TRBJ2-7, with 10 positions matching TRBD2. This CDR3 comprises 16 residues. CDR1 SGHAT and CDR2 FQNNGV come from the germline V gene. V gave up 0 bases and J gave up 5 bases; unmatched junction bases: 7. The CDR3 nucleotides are TGTGCCAGCAGCTTAGATTCCGGGACTAGCGCTAACGAGCAGTACTTC. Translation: CASSLDSGTSANEQYF.

CDR3 DNA: TGTGCCACCACAGCGGGGGGCACAGATACGCAGTATTTT. Residues: CATTAGGTDTQYF. This rearrangement joins TRBV24-1 to TRBJ2-3; TRBD2 aligns across 8 bases. V dropped 8 bases and J dropped 1; count of bases not matched to a gene: 1. The CDR3 loop spans 13 amino acids. Looked up from germline, CDR1 is KGHDR and CDR2 is SFDVKD.

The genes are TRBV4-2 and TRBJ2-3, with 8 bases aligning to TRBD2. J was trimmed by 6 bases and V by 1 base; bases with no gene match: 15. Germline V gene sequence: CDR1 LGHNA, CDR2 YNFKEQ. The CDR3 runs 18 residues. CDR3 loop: CASSQGWEGGLEEDTQYF. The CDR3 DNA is TGTGCCAGCAGCCAAGGTTGGGAGGGGGGACTAGAGGAGGATACGCAGTATTTT.

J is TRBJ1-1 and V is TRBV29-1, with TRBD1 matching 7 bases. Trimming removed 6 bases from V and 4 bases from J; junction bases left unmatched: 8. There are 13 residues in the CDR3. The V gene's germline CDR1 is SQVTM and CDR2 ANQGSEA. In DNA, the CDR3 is TGCAGCGTCAGGGGGGCGCGTCTCACTGAAGCTTTCTTT. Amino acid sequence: CSVRGARLTEAFF.

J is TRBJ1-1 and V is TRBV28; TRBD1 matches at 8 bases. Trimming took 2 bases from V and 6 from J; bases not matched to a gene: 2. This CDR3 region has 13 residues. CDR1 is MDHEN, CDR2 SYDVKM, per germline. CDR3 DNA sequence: TGTGCCAGCAGTTTACTACAGGGGGCTGAAGCTTTCTTT. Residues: CASSLLQGAEAFF. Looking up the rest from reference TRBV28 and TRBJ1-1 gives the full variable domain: DVKVTQSSRYLVKRTGEKVFLECVQDMDHENMFWYRQDPGLGLRLIYFSYDVKMKEKGDIPEGYSVSREKKERFSLILESASTNQTSMYLCASSLLQGAEAFFGQGTRLTVV.

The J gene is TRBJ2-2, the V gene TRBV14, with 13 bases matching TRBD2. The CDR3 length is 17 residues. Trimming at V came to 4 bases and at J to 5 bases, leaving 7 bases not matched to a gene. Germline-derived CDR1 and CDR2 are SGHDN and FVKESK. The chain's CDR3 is CASSRGTSGTSTGELFF. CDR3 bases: TGTGCCAGCAGCCGCGGGACTAGCGGGACCTCGACCGGGGAGCTGTTTTTT. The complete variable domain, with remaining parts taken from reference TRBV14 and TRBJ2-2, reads EAGVTQFPSHSVIEKGQTVTLRCDPISGHDNLYWYRRVMGKEIKFLLHFVKESKQDESGMPNNRFLAERTGGTYSTLKVQPAELEDSGVYFCASSRGTSGTSTGELFFGEGSRLTVL.